This entry concerns a single T cell receptor (beta chain). Its cognate antigen is unknown. Every donor gave about 9 milliliters of peripheral blood. A sample-barcoded 5' primer and a J-beta primer mix were used in a second PCR of roughly 6 to 11 cycles. Template switching added a 12-random-nucleotide identifier to every cDNA molecule. One entry per CDR3 protein, called by TCRdb with MiXCR from the 5' RACE reads. The data contain about 1.8 million distinct CDR3 sequences, roughly 50% of them seen just once; the ten biggest clones take up less than 2.5%. The data stem from a study of blood T cells in healthy people across ages. Whole-study findings and limits: As age increased, TCR beta diversity per million T cells fell in a roughly linear fashion.

Germline V gene data show CDR1 as MDHEN and CDR2 as SYDVKM. The length of the CDR3 is 13 residues. V shed 5 bases and J shed 7 bases, with 15 bases lying between them. Source material: blood. The sequence derives from a woman in her forties in good health. V gene TRBV28 combines with J gene TRBJ2-7; no reliable D call. In DNA, the CDR3 is TGTGCCAGCAGTCCGACCCTCGTGGGGGAGCAGTACTTC. Amino acids: CASSPTLVGEQYF.